This section outlines one TCR beta chain sequence together with its context. This sample is drawn from a study of blood T cell repertoires in COVID-19. The germline V gene has CDR1 LNHDA and CDR2 SQIVND (reference sequence). Trimming removed 9 bases at V and 2 bases at J, with 17 bases between. The CDR3 spans 15 residues. Sequenced by immunoSEQ multiplex PCR; TCRdb stores in-frame clones only, minus some. This table holds 130,000 to 150,000 clones, 65% to 90% found once. This sequence joins TRBV19 and TRBJ1-5; a possible D gene is TRBD1 (5 bases). What was sequenced was peripheral blood. This clonotype originated in a man in his sixties with active or convalescent COVID-19. The CDR3 region is CASQPPGTRNQPQHF. The CDR3 DNA reads TGTGCCAGCCAGCCCCCAGGGACTCGCAATCAGCCCCAGCATTTT.